Below, 3 T cell receptor beta chains from the same sample are listed, as sequenced in a study of T cells in narcolepsy (dated by TCRdb to between 2018 and 2020). The library came from the immunoSEQ multiplex PCR assay. Held by TCRdb, this immuneACCESS table contains in-frame sequences only and omits some clones. Under half of the omission traces to an unresolved V gene where checked; the cause of the rest is unknown. This sample is represented by roughly 25,000 clones; more than 80% of them were singletons. The top ten hold approximately 1.3% of the sample. Sample: CD45RA- memory CD4+ T cells from PBMCs. In the paper's terms, the cell subset or site label means: memory T cells sorted ex vivo from peripheral blood. These receptors came from a human donor with narcolepsy.

The rearrangement uses TRBV4-1 and TRBJ1-1, with 7 bases that match TRBD1. Germline trimming cut 0 bases from V and 1 base from J; bases unmatched to any gene: 8. The CDR3 is 17 amino acids. Germline V lookup: CDR1 MGHRA, CDR2 YSYEKL. CDR3 residues: CASSQDIVRGTNTEAFF. CDR3 nucleotides: TGCGCCAGCAGCCAAGATATCGTCAGGGGGACGAACACTGAAGCTTTCTTT.

The rearrangement links TRBV27 to TRBJ1-2, with 7 bases lining up with TRBD1. With V trimmed by 3 bases and J by 0 bases, 7 bases remained unmatched. The CDR3 spans 16 residues. Germline CDR1 is MNHEY and CDR2 is SMNVEV (reference sequence). The CDR3 region is CASSFIGTASNYGYTF. The CDR3 nucleotides are TGTGCCAGCAGTTTTATCGGGACAGCCTCTAACTATGGCTACACCTTC.

The count of this clone is one. The genes are TRBV5-1 and TRBJ1-4; 7 nucleotides line up with TRBD1. J gave up 8 bases and V 4 bases, and 11 bases lay outside the gene matches. Looked up from germline, CDR1 is SGHRS and CDR2 is YFSETQ. The CDR3 has 15 amino acids. The CDR3 protein is CASSPGRDRLEKLFF. In DNA form, the CDR3 reads TGCGCCAGCAGCCCGGGTCGGGACAGACTGGAAAAACTGTTTTTT.